This T cell receptor beta chain derives from a study of blood T cell repertoires in COVID-19. The overall study: Acute-phase and convalescent COVID-19 samples originated in the United States, Italy and Spain. PBMCs, B-cell-depleted T cells, or T cells were the source of the cDNA or gDNA that made up the material.

Assignment of participants to cohorts was predicated upon participant-reported clinical history. The germline gives CDR1 LGHDT, CDR2 YNNKEL (reference sequence). The ends were cut back, 5 bases at V and 1 base at J, with 14 bases in the middle. This CDR3 is built from 16 residues. Original data processing: Reference gene primer amplification gave nucleated cell count estimates. Method: immunoSEQ multiplex PCR; TCRdb's copy keeps in-frame clones and lacks some. That table gives V, J and clone size, and the DNA gave D and trimming. The sample holds hundreds of thousands of clones, approximately 88% seen once. This clone has only one observation.

The sample taken for sequencing was PBMCs or T cells enriched from blood (not recorded which). The TCR sequence derives from a woman under 40 who had recovered from COVID-19. The chain has TRBV3-1 (or the pseudogene TRBV3-2) and TRBJ2-2, with a possible D match to TRBD2 (6 bases). This CDR3 is CASSKTRTGNTGELFF. In DNA, the CDR3 is TGTGCCAGCAGCAAGACTAGGACGGGGAACACCGGGGAGCTGTTTTTT.